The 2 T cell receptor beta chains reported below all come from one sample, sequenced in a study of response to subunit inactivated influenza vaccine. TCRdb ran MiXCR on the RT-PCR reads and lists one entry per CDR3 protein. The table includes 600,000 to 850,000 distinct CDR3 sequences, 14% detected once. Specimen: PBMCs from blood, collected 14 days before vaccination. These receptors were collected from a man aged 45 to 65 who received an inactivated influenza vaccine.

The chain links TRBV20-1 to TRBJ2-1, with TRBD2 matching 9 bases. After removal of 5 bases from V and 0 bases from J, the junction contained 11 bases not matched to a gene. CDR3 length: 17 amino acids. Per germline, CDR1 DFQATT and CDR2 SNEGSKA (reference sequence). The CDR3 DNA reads TGCAGTGCTCGGAGTACTAGCGGGCGCCGCTCCTACAATGAGCAGTTCTTC. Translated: CSARSTSGRRSYNEQFF.

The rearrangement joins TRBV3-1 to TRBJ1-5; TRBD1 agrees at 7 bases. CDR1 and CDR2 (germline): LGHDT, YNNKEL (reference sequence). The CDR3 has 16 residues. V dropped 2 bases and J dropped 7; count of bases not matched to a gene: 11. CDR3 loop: CASSQRGGTHGQPQHF. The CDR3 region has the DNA TGTGCCAGCAGCCAACGAGGGGGCACCCATGGGCAGCCCCAGCATTTT.